A selection of T cell receptor beta chains follows, all from one sample in a study of CXCR3-negative and CXCR3-positive naive CD8 T cells. One entry per CDR3 protein, without DNA, is what TCRdb gives after re-calling the 5' RACE reads. The sample table includes about 5,900 distinct CDR3 sequences. The sequencing sample was made of naive CXCR3+ CD8+ T cells from blood. These receptors all come from a human donor in good health. Some clones in this sample may be carry-over from other donors' samples. The CDR3 runs from the conserved cysteine through the conserved F or W. Size values are once, few and many counts, or a class for expanded clones, and some rows have none.

v_gene	abundance	len	j_gene	CDR3aa
TRBV25-1	medium-sized	16	TRBJ1-4	CASSVTPGQGHEKLFF
TRBV10-3	.	15	TRBJ2-3	CAIRGTSGLRDTQYF
TRBV7-9	.	15	TRBJ2-5	CASSGTSGSKETQYF
TRBV4-1	medium-sized	14	TRBJ1-1	CASKPTGMLTEAFF
TRBV4-2	medium-sized	17	TRBJ2-1	CASTALAGQKGGNEQFF
TRBV27	.	15	TRBJ2-1	CASSPGTSPIDEQFF
TRBV29-1	medium-sized	12	TRBJ1-2	CSVGPKQNGYTF
TRBV20-1	medium-sized	19	TRBJ2-7	CSASTVAGARPPLSYEQYF
TRBV4-1	medium-sized	16	TRBJ2-3	CASSQRGGAGPDTQYF
TRBV29-1	medium-sized	12	TRBJ1-1	CSDTGTNTEAFF
TRBV4-3	medium-sized	18	TRBJ2-3	CASSQEGTSGTSTDTQYF
TRBV20-1	medium-sized	13	TRBJ2-1	CSARLKNYNEQFF
TRBV29-1	.	12	TRBJ1-1	CSVETGSSQAFF
TRBV20-1	medium-sized	12	TRBJ2-7	CSAGAGGSEQYF
TRBV29-1	medium-sized	13	TRBJ2-7	CSAEVAGGYEQYF
TRBV6-5	.	18	TRBJ2-5	CASSYSTSGSSSQETQYF
TRBV5-1	.	13	TRBJ2-5	CASSLDLQETQYF
TRBV7-2	.	17	TRBJ2-5	CASSLDRTLNPQETQYF
TRBV28	.	13	TRBJ2-7	CASSFTATVEQYF
TRBV7-6	.	14	TRBJ1-1	CASSLGGQNTEAFF
TRBV5-4	.	14	TRBJ1-1	CASSLGRENAEAFF
TRBV5-1	medium-sized	13	TRBJ1-1	CASSLAGNTEAFF
TRBV29-1	medium-sized	13	TRBJ2-1	CSVEGINGNEQFF
TRBV2	.	15	TRBJ2-1	CASRASGTSGNEQFF
TRBV29-1	.	12	TRBJ1-1	CSAEPENTEAFF
TRBV7-6	.	14	TRBJ2-3	CASSLVSGTDTQYF
TRBV28	.	19	TRBJ1-5	CASSKGAGASRASNQPQHF
TRBV6-2/TRBV6-3	medium-sized	17	TRBJ2-1	CASSHRALTLSYNEQFF
TRBV29-1	medium-sized	14	TRBJ2-1	CSVVAPGLGNEQFF
TRBV29-1	medium-sized	13	TRBJ1-1	CSVAGTMNTEAFF
TRBV20-1	medium-sized	13	TRBJ2-1	CSADPGQGNEQFF
TRBV4-1	.	16	TRBJ2-7	CASSQVSVAGVYEQYF
TRBV7-8	medium-sized	15	TRBJ2-7	CASSSSPTRNYEQYF
TRBV5-4	.	14	TRBJ2-1	CASSRLGEYNEQFF
TRBV7-6	medium-sized	15	TRBJ1-1	CASSFSSGGGDEAFF